This T cell receptor beta chain comes out of a study of shared clonotypes between healthy human individuals. Study summary: Per donor, CD8 memory used one plate, CD8 naive used two, CD4 memory used three and CD4 naive used three. Overall study results and limits: In general, naive subsets displayed greater estimated richness than memory subsets did.

Participating donors were healthy, HIV-negative adults free of recent acute infections or vaccinations. A word on this clone: As yet, its antigen is unknown.

The genomic DNA of each subset was split evenly across several immunoSEQ plates. Sequenced by immunoSEQ multiplex PCR; TCRdb stores in-frame clones only, minus some. The sample has a few million clones, around nine tenths seen once; the top ten hold about 0.13%. Sequencing was done on a sample of naive CD4+ T cells sorted from blood. Subset of the sample: CD45RA+ positively selected. The receptor was derived from a man aged 18 to 29 in good health.

The CDR3 is CAWSASRVRSNEQFF. CDR3 DNA: TGTGCCTGGAGCGCCTCTAGGGTTCGGTCCAATGAGCAGTTCTTC. This chain connects TRBV30 to TRBJ2-1; D remains unclear. Germline values: CDR1 GTSNPN, CDR2 SVGIG (reference sequence). CDR3 length equals 15 residues. V gave up 3 bases and J gave up 6 bases, with 18 bases separating them. The full variable domain, completed using reference TRBV30 and TRBJ2-1, is SQTIHQWPATLVQPVGSPLSLECTVEGTSNPNLYWYRQAAGRGLQLLFYSVGIGQISSEVPQNLSASRPQDRQFILSSKKLLLSDSGFYLCAWSASRVRSNEQFFGPGTRLTVL.